Below, 15 T cell receptor beta chains from the same sample are listed, as sequenced in a study of blood T cell repertoires in COVID-19. TCRdb's table, derived via immunoSEQ multiplex PCR, lists solely in-frame clones and lacks some. The sample yields roughly 300,000 clones, 65% to 90% seen once. Sequencing input: peripheral blood. The receptors were sampled from a human donor in a cohort sampled during active COVID-19.

V is TRBV3-1 (or the pseudogene TRBV3-2) and J is TRBJ2-6; D gene unclear. Trimming removed 6 bases at V and 2 bases at J, with 11 bases between. Germline assignment: CDR1 LGHDT and CDR2 YNNKEL (reference sequence). The CDR3 totals 15 residues. The CDR3 DNA is TGTGCCAGCAGACTTACAGTTACTGGGGCCAACGTCCTGACTTTC. This encodes CASRLTVTGANVLTF.

In its sample, this clone was seen a few times. The genes are TRBV7-6 and TRBJ2-7; 7 nucleotides match TRBD1. The CDR3 contains 16 residues. From germline, CDR1 is SGHVS and CDR2 FNYEAQ. V trimming: 5 bases; J trimming: 4 bases; junction bases outside the gene matches: 14. The CDR3 spells CASSPSLGGSQYEQYF. CDR3 bases: TGTGCCAGCAGCCCCAGCTTAGGGGGCTCTCAATACGAGCAGTACTTC.

Only one count was recorded for this clone. This sequence joins TRBV9 and TRBJ1-6; D is possibly TRBD1 (6 bases). Trimming took off 0 bases at V and 11 bases at J, with 12 bases between the two ends. This CDR3 contains 14 residues. Germline values: CDR1 SGDLS, CDR2 YYNGEE. This CDR3 is CASSVGDRLTPLHF. The DNA for the CDR3 is TGTGCCAGCAGCGTAGGTGACAGGCTGACACCCCTCCACTTT.

The gene calls are TRBV7-9 and TRBJ1-2, with 12 positions matching TRBD1. The CDR3 runs 15 residues. Germline CDR1 and CDR2: SEHNR and FQNEAQ (reference sequence). The V segment lost 5 bases and the J segment 6 bases; nucleotides outside the gene matches: 7. The CDR3 nucleotides are TGTGCCAGCAGCCATCCCGGGACAGGGGGCCATGGCTACACCTTC. As protein: CASSHPGTGGHGYTF.

This clone came up once. The chain has TRBV6-5 and TRBJ1-2, with 8 positions matching TRBD1. V trimming: 0 bases; J trimming: 5 bases; junction bases outside the gene matches: 5. This CDR3 comprises 15 residues. From germline, CDR1 is MNHEY and CDR2 SVGAGI. The CDR3 coding sequence is TGTGCCAGCAGTTACTCGCAGGGGGCATGGTATGGCTACACCTTC. Its protein is CASSYSQGAWYGYTF.

The gene calls are TRBV4-1 and TRBJ1-1; D gene ambiguous. In germline, CDR1 is MGHRA, CDR2 YSYEKL. The V gene lost 3 bases and the J gene lost 2 bases, with 7 bases spanning the gap. CDR3 size: 13 residues. DNA of the CDR3: TGCGCCAGCAGCCAGAGACTTAACACTGAAGCTTTCTTT. Its protein product is CASSQRLNTEAFF.

The chain uses TRBV20-1 and TRBJ1-1; D perhaps matches TRBD1 (5 bases). The V and J ends lost 7 bases and 5 bases respectively, with 11 bases between them. This CDR3 spans 11 amino acids. The germline CDR1 and CDR2 sequences are DFQATT and SNEGSKA (reference sequence). The CDR3 protein is CSVTPGTEAFF. CDR3 in DNA: TGCAGTGTCACCCCAGGGACTGAAGCTTTCTTT.

The chain links TRBV24-1 to TRBJ1-5; TRBD1 aligns across 7 bases. The CDR3 length is 13 residues. The V and J ends lost 3 bases and 14 bases, in that order; junction bases with no gene match: 9. Germline CDR1 reads KGHDR; CDR2 reads SFDVKD. CDR3 coding DNA: TGTGCCACCAGTGATCCGGTGACAGGGTGGGAGCATTTT. Amino acid sequence: CATSDPVTGWEHF.

The V gene is TRBV6-1, the J gene TRBJ2-2; D not certain. The germline CDR1 and CDR2 sequences are MNHNS and SASEGT. The CDR3 loop spans 12 amino acids. V dropped 2 bases and J dropped 9 bases, with 7 bases sitting between them. CDR3 nucleotides: TGTGCCAGCAGTGAAAGAGATAGGGAGCTGTTTTTT. It encodes CASSERDRELFF.

The rearrangement links TRBV10-2 to TRBJ2-1, with TRBD1 identical over 7 bases. The CDR3 has 13 amino acids. CDR1 and CDR2 from the germline V gene are WSHSY and SAAADI. V lost 6 bases, J lost 7 bases, and 6 bases stayed unmatched. The CDR3 region is CASRSQGYNEQFF. CDR3 nucleotides: TGCGCCAGCAGGTCACAGGGGTATAATGAGCAGTTCTTC.

The chain recombines TRBV24-1 with TRBJ2-3, with 10 bases fitting TRBD2. CDR1 and CDR2 (germline): KGHDR, SFDVKD. The CDR3 is 16 amino acids. V lost 4 bases to trimming and J lost 0 bases; unmatched junction nucleotides: 3. DNA of the CDR3: TGTGCCACCAGTGACCCAGCGGGGGGGAGCACAGATACGCAGTATTTT. The encoded protein is CATSDPAGGSTDTQYF.

This clone was seen a few times. V is TRBV12-5 and J is TRBJ2-7; 10 bases are shared with TRBD2. The ends lost 0 bases at V and 7 bases at J; junction bases unmatched: 9. The CDR3 runs 16 residues. Germline assignment: CDR1 LGHNT and CDR2 FRNRAP. CDR3 residues: CASGLVAGGRVGEQYF. The CDR3, as DNA: TGTGCTAGTGGTTTGGTAGCGGGGGGGCGAGTAGGTGAGCAGTACTTC.

The chain is built from TRBV7-2 and TRBJ2-1, with D maybe TRBD2 (6 bases). This CDR3 is 13 amino acids long. The germline V gene has CDR1 SGHTA and CDR2 FQGNSA. V lost 0 bases and J lost 10, with 10 bases in between. The CDR3 region is CASSLARGDEQFF. CDR3 nucleotide sequence: TGTGCCAGCAGCTTAGCGCGGGGTGACGAGCAGTTCTTC. Looking up the rest from reference TRBV7-2 and TRBJ2-1 gives the full variable domain: GAGVSQSPSNKVTEKGKDVELRCDPISGHTALYWYRQSLGQGLEFLIYFQGNSAPDKSGLPSDRFSAERTGGSVSTLTIQRTQQEDSAVYLCASSLARGDEQFFGPGTRLTVL.

This chain joins TRBV3-1 (or the pseudogene TRBV3-2) and TRBJ2-5, with D perhaps matching TRBD1 (5 bases). Germline V gene sequence: CDR1 LGHDT, CDR2 YNNKEL (reference sequence). This CDR3 spans 15 amino acids. V lost 0 bases and J 2 bases, leaving 10 bases between the germline ends. CDR3 region: CASSQDQKGQETQYF. The DNA for the CDR3 is TGTGCCAGCAGCCAAGATCAGAAGGGGCAAGAGACCCAGTACTTC.

The chain has TRBV3-1 (or the pseudogene TRBV3-2) and TRBJ2-4; 11 positions match TRBD2. The CDR3 spans 17 residues. V shed 0 bases, J shed 7 bases, and the junction held 8 bases outside the gene matches. The germline CDR1 and CDR2 sequences are LGHDT and YNNKEL (reference sequence). CDR3 in DNA: TGTGCCAGCAGCCAAGATTGGACTAGCGGGCCGGGGAACATTCAGTACTTC. Protein product: CASSQDWTSGPGNIQYF.